This T cell receptor (beta chain) was captured in a study of T cell repertoires in ileal Crohn's disease. The table came from immunoSEQ multiplex PCR; TCRdb's copy has only in-frame clones and leaves some out. The data hold about 4,200 clones, with under 85% observed a single time. Regarding time point: inflamed ileum from the surgical specimen. This TCR was sampled from an adult with Crohn's disease. The sequenced material came from ileal tissue.

Here the CDR3 DNA reads TGTGCCAGCAGCCAAGGGGAGTTCGGCGAAAAACTGTTTTTT. Translated, it gives CASSQGEFGEKLFF. The gene calls are TRBV9 and TRBJ1-4, with D perhaps TRBD1 (5 bases). Trimming took 4 bases from V and 8 from J, leaving 15 bases between them. Germline-derived CDR1 and CDR2 are SGDLS and YYNGEE. This CDR3 is built from 14 residues.